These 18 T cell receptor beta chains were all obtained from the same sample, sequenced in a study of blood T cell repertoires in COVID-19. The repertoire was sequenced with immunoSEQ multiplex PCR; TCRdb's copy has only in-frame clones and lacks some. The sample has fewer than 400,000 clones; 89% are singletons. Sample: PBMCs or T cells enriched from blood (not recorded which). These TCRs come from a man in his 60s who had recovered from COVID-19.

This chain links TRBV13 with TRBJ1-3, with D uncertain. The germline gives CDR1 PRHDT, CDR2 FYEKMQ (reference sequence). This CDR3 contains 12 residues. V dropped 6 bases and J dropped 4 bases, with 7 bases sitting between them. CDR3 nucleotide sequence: TGTGCCAGCAGGTCTTCGGGAAACACCATATATTTT. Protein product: CASRSSGNTIYF.

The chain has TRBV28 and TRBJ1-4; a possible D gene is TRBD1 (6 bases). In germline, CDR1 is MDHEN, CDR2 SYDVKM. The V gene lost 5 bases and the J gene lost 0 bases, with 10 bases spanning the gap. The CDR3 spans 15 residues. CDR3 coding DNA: TGTGCCAGCAGTAAAGCAGGGGCAACTAATGAAAAACTGTTTTTT. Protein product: CASSKAGATNEKLFF.

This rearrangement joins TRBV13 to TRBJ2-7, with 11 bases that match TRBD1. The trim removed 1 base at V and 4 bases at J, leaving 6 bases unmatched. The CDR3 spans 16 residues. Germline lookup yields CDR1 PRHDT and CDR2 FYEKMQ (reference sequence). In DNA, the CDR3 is TGTGCCAGCAGCTTAGCCCGGGACAGGGGGGATTACGAGCAGTACTTC. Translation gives CASSLARDRGDYEQYF.

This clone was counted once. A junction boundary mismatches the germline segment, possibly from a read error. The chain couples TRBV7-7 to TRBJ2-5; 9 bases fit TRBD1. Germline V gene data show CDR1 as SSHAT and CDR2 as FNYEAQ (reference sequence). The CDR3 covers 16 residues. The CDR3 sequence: CASSLGTGTMGETQYF. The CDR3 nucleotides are TGTGCTAGCAGCTTGGGGACAGGGACGATGGGGGAGACCCAGTACTTC.

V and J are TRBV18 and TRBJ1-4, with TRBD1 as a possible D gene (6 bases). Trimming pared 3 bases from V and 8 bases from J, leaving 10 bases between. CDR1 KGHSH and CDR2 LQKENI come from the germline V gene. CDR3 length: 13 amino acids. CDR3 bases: TGTGCCAGCTCACCCCGGGGGGCGGAAAAACTGTTTTTT. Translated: CASSPRGAEKLFF.

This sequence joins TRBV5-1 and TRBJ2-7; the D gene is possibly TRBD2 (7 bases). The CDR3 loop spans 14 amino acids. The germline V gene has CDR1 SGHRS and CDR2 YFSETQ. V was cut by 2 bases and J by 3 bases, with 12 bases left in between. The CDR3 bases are TGCGCCAGCAGCTTTAGGGGGGGCCTCTACGAGCAGTACTTC. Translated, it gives CASSFRGGLYEQYF.

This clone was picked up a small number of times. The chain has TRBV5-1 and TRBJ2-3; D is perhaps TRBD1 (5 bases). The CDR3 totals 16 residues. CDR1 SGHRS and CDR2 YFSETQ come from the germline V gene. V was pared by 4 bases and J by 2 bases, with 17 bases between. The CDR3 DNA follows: TGCGCCAGCAGCAGACGCCAGGACACCTACACAGATACGCAGTATTTT. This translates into CASSRRQDTYTDTQYF.

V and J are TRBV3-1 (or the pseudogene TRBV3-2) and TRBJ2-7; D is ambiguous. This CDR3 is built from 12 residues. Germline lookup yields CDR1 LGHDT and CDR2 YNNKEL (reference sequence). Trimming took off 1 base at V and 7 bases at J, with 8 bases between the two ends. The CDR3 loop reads CASSQVRSEQYF. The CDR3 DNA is TGTGCCAGCAGCCAAGTTCGTAGTGAGCAGTACTTC.

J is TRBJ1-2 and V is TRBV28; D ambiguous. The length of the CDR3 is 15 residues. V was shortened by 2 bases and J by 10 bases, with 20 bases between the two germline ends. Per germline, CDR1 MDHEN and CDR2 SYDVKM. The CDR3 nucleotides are TGTGCCAGCAGTTTAGGAGAAGCCCAACTTGTCACCTACACCTTC. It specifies CASSLGEAQLVTYTF.

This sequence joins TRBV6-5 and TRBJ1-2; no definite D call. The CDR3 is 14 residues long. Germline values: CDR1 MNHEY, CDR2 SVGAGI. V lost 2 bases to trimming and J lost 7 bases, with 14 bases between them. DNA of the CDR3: TGTGCCAGCAGTTACGAGACGGGTAGAGGTGGCTACACCTTC. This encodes CASSYETGRGGYTF.

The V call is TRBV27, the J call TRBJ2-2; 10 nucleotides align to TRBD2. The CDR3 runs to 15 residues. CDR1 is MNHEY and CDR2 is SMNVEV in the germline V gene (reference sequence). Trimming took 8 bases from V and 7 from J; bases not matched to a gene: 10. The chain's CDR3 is CASGSLAGVGGELFF. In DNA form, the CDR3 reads TGTGCCAGCGGGTCGCTAGCGGGAGTGGGCGGGGAGCTGTTTTTT.

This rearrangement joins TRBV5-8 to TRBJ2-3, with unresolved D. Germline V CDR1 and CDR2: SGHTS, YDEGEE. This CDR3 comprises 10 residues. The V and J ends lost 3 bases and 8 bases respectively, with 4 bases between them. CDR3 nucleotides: TGTGCCAGCAGCTACGGTACGCAGTATTTT. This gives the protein CASSYGTQYF. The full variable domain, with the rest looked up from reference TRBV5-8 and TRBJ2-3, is EAGVTQSPTHLIKTRGQQATLRCSPISGHTSVYWYQQALGLGLQFLLWYDEGEERNRGNFPPRFSGRQFPNYSSELNVNALELEDSALYLCASSYGTQYFGPGTRLTVL.

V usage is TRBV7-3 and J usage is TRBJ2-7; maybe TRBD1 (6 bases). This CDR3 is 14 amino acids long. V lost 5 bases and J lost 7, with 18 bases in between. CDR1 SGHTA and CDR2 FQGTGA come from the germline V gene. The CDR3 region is CASSPTGTSREQYF. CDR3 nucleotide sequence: TGTGCCAGCAGCCCTACAGGGACATCACGAGAGCAGTACTTC.

In DNA form, the CDR3 reads TGCAGCGCCCACAGGGTTTCCGGGGAGCTGTTTTTT. This encodes CSAHRVSGELFF. J is TRBJ2-2 and V is TRBV29-1; D is perhaps TRBD1 (6 bases). Trimming left V 7 bases short and J 6 bases short, with 12 bases between. Germline V gene sequence: CDR1 SQVTM, CDR2 ANQGSEA. The CDR3 has 12 residues.

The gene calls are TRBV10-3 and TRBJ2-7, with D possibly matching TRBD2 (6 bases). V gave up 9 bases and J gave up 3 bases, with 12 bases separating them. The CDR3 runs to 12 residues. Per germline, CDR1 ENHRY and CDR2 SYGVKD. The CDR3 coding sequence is TGTGCCATAGGGGAGGAGTTCTACGAGCAGTACTTC. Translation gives CAIGEEFYEQYF.

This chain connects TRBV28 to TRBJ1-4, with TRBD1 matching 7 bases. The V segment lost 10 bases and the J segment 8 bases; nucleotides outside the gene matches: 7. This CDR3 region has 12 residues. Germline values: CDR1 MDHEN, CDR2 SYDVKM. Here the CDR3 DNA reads TGTGCCACCCGACAGGGTGGGGAAAAACTGTTTTTT. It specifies CATRQGGEKLFF. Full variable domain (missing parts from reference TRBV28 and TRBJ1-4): DVKVTQSSRYLVKRTGEKVFLECVQDMDHENMFWYRQDPGLGLRLIYFSYDVKMKEKGDIPEGYSVSREKKERFSLILESASTNQTSMYLCATRQGGEKLFFGSGTQLSVL.

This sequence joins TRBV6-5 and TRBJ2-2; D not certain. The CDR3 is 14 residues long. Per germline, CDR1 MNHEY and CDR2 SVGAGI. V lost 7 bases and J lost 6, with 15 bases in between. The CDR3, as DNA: TGTGCCAGCACTCAATCCTCGGGTTCCGGGGAGCTGTTTTTT. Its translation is CASTQSSGSGELFF.

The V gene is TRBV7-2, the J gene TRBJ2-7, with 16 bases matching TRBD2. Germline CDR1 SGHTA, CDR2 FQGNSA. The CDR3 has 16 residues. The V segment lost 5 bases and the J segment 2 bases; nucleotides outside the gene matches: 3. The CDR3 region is CASSRGLAGGAYEQYF. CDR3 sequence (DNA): TGTGCCAGCAGCCGGGGACTAGCGGGAGGGGCCTACGAGCAGTACTTC.